This paragraph covers one T cell receptor beta chain sequence. CDR1 and CDR2 from the germline V gene are SQVTM and ANQGSEA. The CDR3 loop spans 17 amino acids. With 3 bases clipped from V and 1 base from J, the junction kept 8 bases outside the gene matches. Random-hexamer reverse transcription was applied to roughly 0.45 to 1 ug RNA. Using its own MiXCR run on the immunoSEQ multiplex PCR reads, TCRdb lists one record per CDR3 protein. In the table there are roughly 50,000 distinct CDR3 sequences, more than 85% of which are singletons. Negative isolation yielded the CD8+ and CD4+ T cells, while FACS enriched the TEMRA cells. This entry is derived from a study of CD8 T cells in Susac syndrome.

The chain recombines TRBV29-1 with TRBJ2-2, with TRBD1 matching over 10 bases. Sequencing was done on a sample of CD8+ T cells from PBMCs. This sequence originates from a human donor in good health. In DNA form, the CDR3 reads TGCAGCGTTGATGTGACAGGGGGCCCTCTGAACACCGGGGAGCTGTTTTTT. Amino acids: CSVDVTGGPLNTGELFF.